Below, 16 T cell receptor beta chains from the same sample are listed, as sequenced in a study of shared clonotypes between healthy human individuals. Produced via immunoSEQ multiplex PCR; TCRdb's table is partial and in-frame only. The table includes 2,500,000 or so clones, over 85% detected once. Input material: naive CD4+ T cells sorted from blood. The sample's subset: CD45RA+ positively selected. These receptors came from a man aged 18 to 30 in good health.

This chain links TRBV5-1 with TRBJ1-2, with D uncertain. The germline V gene encodes CDR1 SGHRS and CDR2 YFSETQ. The V end was cut by 2 bases, the J end by 2 bases, with 16 bases between. The CDR3 runs to 16 residues. CDR3 DNA: TGCGCCAGCAGCTTACCGCAGGCGGATAACAACTATGGCTACACCTTC. Protein sequence: CASSLPQADNNYGYTF.

The V and J genes are TRBV4-2 and TRBJ1-2, with 8 bases fitting TRBD1. Germline V lookup: CDR1 LGHNA, CDR2 YNFKEQ. V shed 0 bases, J shed 8 bases, and the junction held 5 bases outside the gene matches. The CDR3 is made up of 14 amino acids. The CDR3, as DNA: TGTGCCAGCAGCCAAGAAGGGGACAGGATGGGCTACACCTTC. Translating gives CASSQEGDRMGYTF.

This sequence joins TRBV27 and TRBJ2-3; D possibly matches TRBD1 or TRBD2 (6 bases each). Germline-derived CDR1 and CDR2 are MNHEY and SMNVEV (reference sequence). The CDR3 is made up of 15 amino acids. The germline V and J ends were trimmed by 1 base and 4 bases, with 12 bases remaining between them. The CDR3 DNA reads as TGTGCCAGCAGTTTATGGGGGGCTCGGTCAGATACGCAGTATTTT. Translated: CASSLWGARSDTQYF.

This clone occurred once. The chain employs TRBV29-1 and TRBJ1-2, with unresolved D. This CDR3 contains 11 residues. Germline CDR1 reads SQVTM; CDR2 reads ANQGSEA. V was pared by 2 bases and J by 4 bases, with 5 bases between. The CDR3 bases are TGCAGCGTTGAAAGAAGCTATGGCTACACCTTC. It yields the protein CSVERSYGYTF.

The chain couples TRBV13 to TRBJ2-7; D could derive from TRBD1 or TRBD2 (5 bases each). This CDR3 has 14 residues. Germline V lookup: CDR1 PRHDT, CDR2 FYEKMQ (reference sequence). Trimming took 3 bases from V and 3 from J, leaving 12 bases between them. CDR3 sequence reads: CASSFLGDLYEQYF. The CDR3 DNA follows: TGTGCCAGCAGCTTCTTGGGGGACCTCTACGAGCAGTACTTC.

The CDR3 sequence: CASSLGGNLGYTF. CDR3 DNA: TGTGCCAGCAGCTTGGGTGGTAATCTAGGCTACACCTTC. V usage is TRBV5-5 and J usage is TRBJ1-2, with D hard to call. CDR3 length equals 13 residues. The V gene's germline CDR1 is SGHKS and CDR2 YYEKEE (reference sequence). V shed 0 bases and J shed 8 bases, with 11 bases lying between them. The full variable domain, completed using reference TRBV5-5 and TRBJ1-2, is DAGVTQSPTHLIKTRGQQVTLRCSPISGHKSVSWYQQVLGQGPQFIFQYYEKEERGRGNFPDRFSARQFPNYSSELNVNALLLGDSALYLCASSLGGNLGYTFGSGTRLTVV.

V gene TRBV11-2 combines with J gene TRBJ2-1, with TRBD2 matching over 9 bases. The CDR3 is made up of 18 amino acids. Germline CDR1 SGHAT, CDR2 FQNNGV. Trimming cost V 2 bases and J 4 bases; bases outside gene matches: 12. CDR3 coding DNA: TGTGCCAGCAGCTTATTCGGCGGGGGGGCCCCGTTTTACAATGAGCAGTTCTTC. Translating it yields CASSLFGGGAPFYNEQFF.

This clone was seen only once. V and J are TRBV30 and TRBJ2-7, with TRBD2 as a possible D gene (5 bases). The CDR3 is 14 amino acids. Trimming removed 1 base from V and 2 bases from J, with 12 bases in between. Germline V gene data show CDR1 as GTSNPN and CDR2 as SVGIG (reference sequence). The CDR3, as DNA: TGTGCCTGGAGTGCCGGACTTTACCCCTACGAGCAGTACTTC. Residues: CAWSAGLYPYEQYF.

As concerns this clone: Different DNA sequences within this sample yield the same CDR3. This sequence joins TRBV19 and TRBJ2-2, with D perhaps matching TRBD1 (6 bases). Germline CDR1 and CDR2: LNHDA and SQIVND (reference sequence). V was trimmed by 2 bases and J by 5 bases, leaving 9 bases between them. The CDR3 is 14 residues long. The CDR3 sequence is CASSIQQGTGELFF. The CDR3 DNA is TGTGCCAGTAGTATACAACAGGGAACCGGGGAGCTGTTTTTT.

This chain connects TRBV19 to TRBJ2-1; weak D call: TRBD1 (6 bases). The CDR3 runs to 12 residues. With 4 bases removed from V and 7 bases from J, the gap between germline ends came to 8 bases. The germline gives CDR1 LNHDA, CDR2 SQIVND (reference sequence). The CDR3 sequence: CASSKTGNEQFF. CDR3 coding DNA: TGTGCCAGTAGTAAAACAGGGAATGAGCAGTTCTTC.

This clone has a single count. The gene calls are TRBV10-1 and TRBJ1-6; D gene unclear. The CDR3 totals 12 residues. Germline values: CDR1 WNHNN, CDR2 SYGVQD (reference sequence). V lost 3 bases and J lost 6, with 3 bases in between. CDR3 sequence: CASSEVNSPLHF. In nucleotides, the CDR3 is TGCGCCAGCAGTGAAGTTAATTCACCCCTCCACTTT.

The chain is built from TRBV28 and TRBJ1-1; tentatively, D is TRBD1 (5 bases). Trimming cost V 4 bases and J 3 bases, with 9 bases left between them. This CDR3 spans 13 amino acids. CDR1 and CDR2 from the germline V gene are MDHEN and SYDVKM. CDR3 nucleotide sequence: TGTGCCAGCAGTTCCACAGGTTACACTGAAGCTTTCTTT. Its translation is CASSSTGYTEAFF. The whole variable domain, remainder taken from reference TRBV28 and TRBJ1-1, is DVKVTQSSRYLVKRTGEKVFLECVQDMDHENMFWYRQDPGLGLRLIYFSYDVKMKEKGDIPEGYSVSREKKERFSLILESASTNQTSMYLCASSSTGYTEAFFGQGTRLTVV.

This rearrangement joins TRBV10-1 to TRBJ2-5; D is unresolved. The CDR3 spans 12 residues. Between the trimmed V and J ends, which lost 3 bases and 7 bases, there was a span of 9 bases. Germline V gene data show CDR1 as WNHNN and CDR2 as SYGVQD (reference sequence). The CDR3: CASSEVLGTQYF. CDR3 nucleotide sequence: TGCGCCAGCAGTGAAGTATTAGGGACCCAGTACTTC.

The chain employs TRBV11-2 and TRBJ2-3, with D unclear. Between the trimmed V and J ends, which lost 3 bases and 3 bases, there was a span of 4 bases. The CDR3 contains 12 residues. Per germline, CDR1 SGHAT and CDR2 FQNNGV. This CDR3 is CASSFWTDTQYF. The CDR3 nucleotides read TGTGCCAGCAGCTTTTGGACAGATACGCAGTATTTT.

The rearrangement joins TRBV11-2 to TRBJ2-5, with D hard to call. The DNA end is more similar to TRBJ2-7, so the J call may be wrong. CDR1 is SGHAT, CDR2 FQNNGV, per germline. The CDR3 spans 15 residues. The CDR3 loop reads CASSPPGSTSYEQYF. The CDR3 DNA is TGTGCCAGCAGCCCCCCCGGATCCACCTCCTACGAGCAGTACTTC.

In the case of this clone: Other DNA sequences in the sample encode the same CDR3. CDR3 amino acids: CASSLGDRVQETQYF. CDR3 bases: TGTGCCAGCAGCTTAGGGGACAGGGTACAAGAGACCCAGTACTTC. The V call is TRBV7-9, the J call TRBJ2-5; 9 bases agree with TRBD1. The CDR3 length is 15 residues. The V gene end was trimmed by 1 base and the J gene end by 2 bases; junction bases not matched to a gene: 2. Germline loops: CDR1 SEHNR, CDR2 FQNEAQ (reference sequence). The full variable domain, in which reference TRBV7-9 and TRBJ2-5 provide the parts outside the CDR3, is DTGVSQNPRHKITKRGQNVTFRCDPISEHNRLYWYRQTLGQGPEFLTYFQNEAQLEKSRLLSDRFSAERPKGSFSTLEIQRTEQGDSAMYLCASSLGDRVQETQYFGPGTRLLVL.